These T cell receptor beta chains were read from a single sample in a study of immune cell composition in non-small cell lung cancer. Measured with immunoSEQ multiplex PCR; TCRdb has only the in-frame clones, and not every one. The data show 15,000 or so clones, with over 70% seen just once and around 10% held by the top ten. Sequencing input: lung tumor tissue. The receptors were gathered from a human donor with non-small cell lung cancer. The CDR3 runs from the conserved cysteine through the conserved F or W. A D gene is named only where the DNA matches it firmly. Clone size is shown for a subset of rows, as once, few, many or a class of expanded clone.

V,size,J,D,DNA,CDR3
TRBV10-3,NA,TRBJ1-1,NA,TGTGCCATCAGTGAGTCCTTTTCCGGGACAAGAAACACTGAAGCTTTCTTT,CAISESFSGTRNTEAFF
TRBV15,NA,TRBJ1-5,NA,TGTGCCACAGCACAGGGAAGCAATCAGCCCCAGCATTTT,CATAQGSNQPQHF
TRBV14,NA,TRBJ1-3,NA,TGTGCCAGCAGCCAAATCACCGGGACCGGGCAACCCATATATTTT,CASSQITGTGQPIYF
TRBV7-9,once,TRBJ2-1,NA,TGTGCCAGCAGCTCGTCGGCGCCAAGCTCCTACAATGAGCAGTTCTTC,CASSSSAPSSYNEQFF
TRBV5-1,NA,TRBJ1-4,NA,TGCGCCAGCAGCTTGGTGGGTGAAAAACTGTTTTTT,CASSLVGEKLFF
TRBV19,once,TRBJ1-3,NA,TGTGCCAGTAGTACATCTGGAAACACCATATATTTT,CASSTSGNTIYF
TRBV28,NA,TRBJ1-3,TRBD1,TGTGCCAGCAGCCCGGTTGACAGGGGGCGGCGTGACACCATATATTTT,CASSPVDRGRRDTIYF
TRBV5-1,NA,TRBJ2-5,TRBD1,TGCGCCAGCAGCGGGGGACAGCAAGAGACCCAGTACTTC,CASSGGQQETQYF
TRBV27,NA,TRBJ2-7,NA,TGTGCCAGCAGTCGGGACGCCGGGAACTACGAGCAGTACTTC,CASSRDAGNYEQYF
TRBV28,NA,TRBJ2-7,NA,TGTGCCAGCAGTGGTTCGGGGTCCGGCTCCTACGAGCAGTACTTC,CASSGSGSGSYEQYF
TRBV11-2,NA,TRBJ1-2,NA,TGTGCCAGCAGCCGTCCCGAGCGCTATGGCTACACCTTC,CASSRPERYGYTF
TRBV27,once,TRBJ1-5,NA,TGTGCCAGCAGTTCTTGGGGGGGGAATCAGCCCCAGCATTTT,CASSSWGGNQPQHF
TRBV19,few,TRBJ1-1,NA,TGTGCCAGTAGTATGAGGCGGAGCACTGAAGCTTTCTTT,CASSMRRSTEAFF
TRBV30,NA,TRBJ1-1,NA,TGTGCCTGGAGCCCTCTGATTGATTCTTTCTTT,CAWSPLIDSFF
TRBV10-3,few,TRBJ1-2,NA,TGTGCCATCAGTTCGGGCGGGGCCAATGGCTACACCTTC,CAISSGGANGYTF
TRBV4-2,NA,TRBJ2-2,NA,TGTGCCAGCAGTCAAGATGTGATTACCGGGGAGCTGTTTTTT,CASSQDVITGELFF
TRBV7-2,NA,TRBJ1-4,NA,TGTGCCAGCAGCATTACAGGGATTGCTAATGAAAAACTGTTTTTT,CASSITGIANEKLFF
TRBV18,NA,TRBJ1-5,NA,TGTGCCAGCTCACTTCGGGAAGGGAGCAATCAGCCCCAGCATTTT,CASSLREGSNQPQHF
TRBV7-9,NA,TRBJ1-4,NA,TGTGCCAGCAGCTTAGTCGGTAGTACGGAGCGGGGAAAACTGTTTTTT,CASSLVGSTERGKLFF
TRBV2,NA,TRBJ2-5,NA,TGTGCCAGCAGGGGGGCGGGAGCGGCAGAGACCCAGTACTTC,CASRGAGAAETQYF
TRBV10-3,few,TRBJ1-1,NA,TGTGCCATCAGAAGGGGTGACACTGAAGCTTTCTTT,CAIRRGDTEAFF
TRBV18,NA,TRBJ2-7,TRBD2,TGTGCCAGCTCACCCACGACTAGCGCACACTCCTACGAGCAGTACTTC,CASSPTTSAHSYEQYF
TRBV19,NA,TRBJ2-1,TRBD2,TGTGCCAGTAGTAGACTAGCGGAGTCCTACAATGAGCAGTTCTTC,CASSRLAESYNEQFF
TRBV28,NA,TRBJ1-5,NA,TGTGCCAGCAGTTTCCCGATTAGCAATCAGCCCCAGCATTTT,CASSFPISNQPQHF
TRBV5-1,few,TRBJ2-1,TRBD2,TGCGCCAGCAACCTCGTCGGCGGGAGGGCCGGGTACAATGAGCAGTTCTTC,CASNLVGGRAGYNEQFF
TRBV7-9,NA,TRBJ2-2,TRBD2,TGTGCCAGCAGCTTAACTAGCGGGTCCGGGGAGCTGTTTTTT,CASSLTSGSGELFF
TRBV7-3,NA,TRBJ2-2,NA,TGTGCCAGCTCAACCGGGACTCTACGCACCGGGGAGCTGTTTTTT,CASSTGTLRTGELFF
TRBV11-3,NA,TRBJ2-3,NA,TGTGCCAGCAGCTTAGGCCCGAGCACAGATACGCAGTATTTT,CASSLGPSTDTQYF
TRBV14,NA,TRBJ2-3,NA,TGTGCCAGCAGCCACACCACAGATACGCAGTATTTT,CASSHTTDTQYF
TRBV5-6,NA,TRBJ2-7,NA,TGTGCCAGCAGCTTGGGTTCCGTCTACGAGCAGTACTTC,CASSLGSVYEQYF
TRBV6-5,NA,TRBJ2-1,NA,TGTGCCAGCAGTTCATCAGAGGTGCAGTTCTTC,CASSSSEVQFF
TRBV19,NA,TRBJ2-5,NA,TGTGCCAGTAGTTCCAGGACTATCCAAGAGACCCAGTACTTC,CASSSRTIQETQYF
TRBV28,once,TRBJ2-7,TRBD1,TGTGCCAGCAAGAGACAGGGGGATTCTTACGAGCAGTACTTC,CASKRQGDSYEQYF
TRBV7-9,NA,TRBJ2-7,TRBD1,TGTGCCAGCAGCTTAGGGACAGGGGAATACGAGCAGTACTTC,CASSLGTGEYEQYF
TRBV28,NA,TRBJ2-1,TRBD2,TGTGCCAGCAGTTGGGCGGGAGTCAATGAGCAGTTCTTC,CASSWAGVNEQFF
TRBV28,few,TRBJ1-5,NA,TGTGCCAGCAGTCCGGTCCGGGGGGGAGGTCAGCCCCAGCATTTT,CASSPVRGGGQPQHF
TRBV11-3,NA,TRBJ2-3,TRBD2,TGTGCCAGCAGCTTTTTAGCGGGAGGGCCGGGAAATACGCAGTATTTT,CASSFLAGGPGNTQYF
TRBV5-4,once,TRBJ1-1,TRBD1,TGTGCCAGCAGCAGTTACAGGGGGCAAGGGGCTTTCTTT,CASSSYRGQGAFF
TRBV19,NA,TRBJ1-3,NA,TGTGCCAGTAGTGGCTCCGGGTCCTCTGGAAACACCATATATTTT,CASSGSGSSGNTIYF
TRBV27,NA,TRBJ1-1,TRBD1,TGTGCCAGCAGTCAGACAGGGGGATTGAACACTGAAGCTTTCTTT,CASSQTGGLNTEAFF
TRBV4-3,NA,TRBJ1-2,NA,TGCGCCAGCAGCCAAGGGGGACGGAGAGGATCTTATGGCTACACCTTC,CASSQGGRRGSYGYTF
TRBV7-2,NA,TRBJ2-3,NA,TGTGCCAGCCGGCTATTAGGGTTCACAGATACGCAGTATTTT,CASRLLGFTDTQYF
TRBV19,medium-sized,TRBJ2-7,TRBD1,TGTGCCAGTGGCTGGGACAGCTGGAACGAGCAGTACTTC,CASGWDSWNEQYF
TRBV5-4,NA,TRBJ2-5,TRBD2,TGTGCCAGCAGCTTGAGACTAGCGGTGGGGCAAGAGACCCAGTACTTC,CASSLRLAVGQETQYF
TRBV5-1,few,TRBJ2-7,NA,TGCGCCAGCAGCTTTGGGGTACGGACCTACGAGCAGTACTTC,CASSFGVRTYEQYF
TRBV6-6,NA,TRBJ2-3,TRBD2,TGTGCCAGCAGTAGTCCAGCGGGAGTCGGAGATACGCAGTATTTT,CASSSPAGVGDTQYF
TRBV10-1,NA,TRBJ2-1,NA,TGCGCCAGCAGTGAGAGGAACTCCTACAATGAGCAGTTCTTC,CASSERNSYNEQFF
TRBV6-5,NA,TRBJ2-2,NA,TGTGCCAGCAATAGTTGGGGGGCGAACACCGGGGAGCTGTTTTTT,CASNSWGANTGELFF
TRBV28,once,TRBJ1-1,TRBD1,TGTGCCACACACAGGGGGCTGAACACTGAAGCTTTCTTT,CATHRGLNTEAFF
TRBV4-1,NA,TRBJ2-1,NA,TGCGCCAGCAGCCAAGATCCCTACAATGAGCAGTTCTTC,CASSQDPYNEQFF
TRBV19,NA,TRBJ2-4,NA,TGTGCCAGTAGTTATCTGACGGCCGAAAACATTCAGTACTTC,CASSYLTAENIQYF